The rows below give T cell receptor beta chains drawn from one sample of a study of PD-1 blockade in classical Hodgkin lymphoma. Only in-frame clones appear in the TCRdb table, and some are missing; sequencing was by immunoSEQ multiplex PCR. The sample has about 96,000 clones, about 93% seen once. Sequences were derived from peripheral blood mononuclear cells (PBMCs), sampled before the fourth cycle of nivolumab. The receptors stem from a human donor with classical Hodgkin lymphoma. Both conserved end residues are trimmed from each CDR3.

j_call: TRBJ2-5; v_call: TRBV5-1; cdr3_aa: ASSLEGRSLGETQY
j_call: TRBJ2-1; v_call: TRBV5-1; cdr3_aa: ASSPPSGNSYNEQF
j_call: TRBJ2-7; v_call: TRBV5-1; cdr3_aa: ASSRGQVSYEQY
j_call: TRBJ1-4; v_call: TRBV2; cdr3_aa: ASTQWAGLNEKLF
j_call: TRBJ1-5; v_call: TRBV6-6; cdr3_aa: ASSSLTGGDQPQH
j_call: TRBJ1-5; v_call: TRBV2; cdr3_aa: ASSEVENQPQH
j_call: TRBJ2-2; v_call: TRBV5-1; cdr3_aa: ASSLTGKGAGELF
j_call: TRBJ2-5; v_call: TRBV9; cdr3_aa: ASSVVGSGRWETQY
j_call: TRBJ1-1; v_call: TRBV5-4; cdr3_aa: ALGPGPNTEAF
j_call: TRBJ2-2; v_call: TRBV19; cdr3_aa: ASSTSGNTGELF
j_call: TRBJ2-7; v_call: TRBV5-6; cdr3_aa: ASSLQGVPYEQY
j_call: TRBJ2-2; v_call: TRBV30; cdr3_aa: AWSRSTGELF